Sequencing of this TCR beta chain was carried out in a study of cytomegalovirus exposure and HLA in healthy donors (dated by TCRdb to the late 2010s). In the study overall: An earlier analysis of 550 to 700 of the donors reported 250 to 300 Gb of sequence data and roughly 100 million unique TCR beta sequences from around 200 million T cells. A later genetic analysis took genome-wide SNP genotypes for about 55% of the 666 donors and used that subset as a discovery cohort. The study combined high-throughput TCR immunosequencing, statistical association of individual TCRs with disease status, and machine learning to predict cytomegalovirus infection status. A later analysis re-analyzed previously published TCR beta repertoires from roughly 690 donors and added high-resolution HLA genotyping to study TCR occurrence patterns. Class I and class II HLA loci were covered by the typing at four-digit resolution. The study aimed to test whether cataloging public T cell receptors could reveal signatures of past pathogen exposure. A few DR-DQ haplotypes were treated as single units for association and clustering because of strong linkage in the cohort. An early release covering about 600 HLA-typed donors comprised approximately 300 gigabases of sequencing data and tens of millions of unique TCR sequences. Across some 400 genotyped donors of the cohort, an average of about 240,000 unique TCR beta nucleotide sequences per donor were sequenced, and roughly 20% of those sequences were non-productive. Typing coverage varied by locus: 629-630 donors for A, B, C, DRB1 and DQB1; 522 for DQA1; some 610 for DPA1; around 450 for DPB1. The study used immunosequencing to profile the T cell repertoires of approximately 690 subjects and linked those repertoires to cytomegalovirus serostatus. An earlier analysis of 587 of the donors used high-throughput TCR beta sequencing to judge whether each TCR beta V gene segment behaved as functional or pseudogenic. Besides the first cohort of 666 subjects, a separate validation cohort made up of 120 or so different subjects was used. The later analysis used no new phenotypic data to find candidate immune exposures, relying instead on TCR beta sequences and their occurrence across donors. Donor age, sex, ethnicity and CMV serostatus were compiled alongside the repertoire data. All discovery cohort repertoires had been generated using a single sequencing platform. The genetic ancestry cluster associated with self-reported Caucasian donors included around four fifths of the 398 genotyped donors.

With regard to this clone: Its recognized antigen is unknown. The sample holds no much larger clone one base away, and base qualities are not on file.

The cohort comprised 550 to 700 healthy bone marrow donors. All cohort members were sampled while nominally healthy, although unrecorded immune exposures were likely present. The donor was CMV seropositive and belonged to the group of 270 or so seropositive cohort members. Each donor provided a peripheral blood sample, and peripheral blood mononuclear cells were used for TCR beta sequencing. The Qiagen DNeasy Blood Extraction Kit was used to extract genomic DNA from the blood cell samples. General conclusions and limits of the study: The authors suggested that the approach could potentially be generalized to other disease states and immunological phenotypes. Approximately 18 rarely observed V segments, including chromosome 9 orphons, were excluded from the earlier analysis of several hundred of the donors because counts were too low. A further reported finding was that TCR beta sequences accurately predicted the HLA-A and HLA-B alleles for most subjects in the first cohort. Linkage disequilibrium might explain the correlated functional status among segregating V segments, but an unknown experimental factor could not be ruled out. The cohort was sequenced for TCR beta chains only, and without alpha or paired-chain data the features that could be detected were limited. In an earlier analysis of some 640 of the donors, most TCR beta V segments were observed in productive rearrangements about 90% or about 30% of the time, broadly matching IMGT annotations. Presence/absence analyses assumed roughly uniform sequencing depth across donors, an assumption that may not hold. In a later analysis, TCR association rates were found to vary across HLA loci, with the most associated TCRs seen for DRB1 alleles and the fewest for HLA-C alleles. HLA typing was unavailable for some donors at each locus, so association tests used only the typed subset. A later analysis found that most CMV-associated TCR beta chains appeared HLA-restricted, with HLA associations seemingly driven largely by CMV exposure. According to a later analysis, parvovirus B19, influenza, CMV and Epstein-Barr virus appeared linked to several top co-occurrence clusters. Cytomegalovirus status was reported to be diagnosed by the classifier with high specificity and sensitivity in both the original and validation cohorts. A later genetic analysis associated a missense DCLRE1C variant with V-gene and J-gene trimming of TCR beta chains, and an independent cohort replicated the association. Specific HLA alleles were associated with 15,000 to 20,000 TCR beta sequences at a false discovery rate of 0.05 in a later analysis. A cluster of highly shared sequence variants was judged likely to be a technical artifact of the sequencing pipeline. A few of the identified cytomegalovirus-associated TCR beta chains were confirmed in vitro to be specific for cytomegalovirus antigens. According to a later genetic analysis, donors in an Asian-associated ancestry cluster had fewer N-insertions in productive TCRs than the roughly 670-donor mean. While some public TCRs were present in many individuals, most TCR sequences turned up only very rarely across donors. Some IMGT-functional V segments, including TRBV6-2 and TRBV6-3, could not be told apart with the 87-base-pair reads, so those segments were excluded. A later analysis found that HLA-associated TCR beta chains were more clonally expanded and had lower generation probabilities than equally common non-associated chains. For the cohort, immune exposure information was limited to CMV serostatus. The study gave a list of some 150 TCR beta chains associated with cytomegalovirus. Assigning TCR associations to individual alleles was difficult when HLA alleles, especially DR and DQ, strongly co-occurred.

Library construction relied on the immunoSEQ multiplex PCR assay. The multiplex PCR relied on a mix of 60 forward primers for TCR Vbeta segments and 13 reverse primers for TCR Jbeta segments. The CDR3 region of rearranged TCR beta genes was amplified from genomic DNA with a multiplex PCR assay. On the Illumina HiSeq System, the amplified TCR beta libraries were sequenced as 87-base-pair reads. For the original study's pipeline: A later analysis tallied approximately 87 million unique TCR beta chains across the 610 or so repertoires, and about 12 million of those chains were shared by two or more donors. To remove PCR and sequencing errors, raw reads were error-corrected and collapsed into unique sequences using a nearest-neighbor algorithm that merged closely related sequences. CDR3 sequences were aligned to IMGT reference sequences to assign V, D and J gene segments. For a sequence to be retained, a match of at least six nucleotides to both a V gene segment and a J gene segment was required. A rearrangement was called productive if the CDR3 had no stop codons and remained in frame with V and J, and every other rearrangement was called non-productive. Following IMGT convention, CDR3 was defined as the stretch from the second conserved V-encoded cysteine to the conserved J-encoded phenylalanine. In an earlier analysis of around 540 of the donors, sequences lacking an unambiguous match to a single V gene segment were excluded. In an earlier analysis of some 590 of the donors, a V segment was called functional when productive rearrangements were above 56.7%, and segregating when the standard deviation between donors exceeded 5%. A statistical classification framework was built for diagnosing cytomegalovirus status from the catalog of TCR beta chain sequences. In a later analysis, V and J genes were assigned by comparing TCR nucleotide sequences against IMGT/GENE-DB human TR gene sequences. In a later analysis, CDR3 sequences and most-parsimonious VDJ recombination scenarios were assigned using the TCRdist pipeline. A later analysis defined each TCR beta chain by its CDR3 amino acid sequence plus V-gene family, and excluded reads lacking a unique V-gene family. To address suspected cross-contamination and a sequencing artifact, a later analysis removed a few hundred highly shared, low-generation-probability nucleotide sequences. A later analysis calculated a clonal expansion index for each public chain from normalized within-repertoire ranks of inferred template counts. In a later analysis, generation probabilities were computed using a VDJ recombination model fitted to out-of-frame rearrangements, and the results were checked against IGoR. In a later analysis, TCR-TCR, TCR-HLA and TCR-CMV co-occurrence was scored with hypergeometric tests, and a repertoire-size bias correction was applied to TCR pairs. False discovery rates were estimated in a later analysis by permuting HLA or CMV assignments 20 times. A later analysis grouped co-occurring TCRs with DBSCAN, adding TCRdist sequence similarity when clustering within HLA-allele-positive subsets. Co-occurrence clustering excluded repertoires with fewer than 30,000 or more than 120,000 public chains, plus five with anomalous nucleotide sharing. TCRdb took over this immuneACCESS table, retaining in-frame rearrangements with V and J assigned. Such tables are incomplete; in checked studies, under half of the missing clones stem from an unresolved V gene, and the remainder is unexplained. V, J and clone size are those of that table, while D and trimming were read from the DNA. This sample comprises 150,000 to 200,000 clones, around a tenth of them detected only once. Less than 1.5% of the sample is taken by the ten largest.

Deletion took 3 bases off V and 3 bases off J, with a span of 13 bases between the germline ends. From its cysteine to its phenylalanine, the CDR3 spans 14 amino acids. The read is trimmed to its CDR3 DNA, 42 bases read in frame from base 1. The clonotype comes from a woman aged 25 to 39 in good health and CMV-seropositive. The V and J segments used are TRBV5-3 and TRBJ2-7, with no D gene named confidently. TRBV5-3 is an open reading frame whose function is uncertain. Input material: PBMCs. The CDR3 in this case is CARSYREMDYEQYF. The nucleotide sequence reads as follows: TGTGCCAGAAGCTACAGAGAAATGGACTACGAGCAGTACTTC.